Listed below are T cell receptor beta chains from one sample, sequenced in a study of CD8 T cells in Susac syndrome. TCRdb itself ran the immunoSEQ multiplex PCR reads through MiXCR, one entry per CDR3 protein. The table includes around 170,000 distinct CDR3 sequences, more than 95% detected once. The sample comprised CD4+ T cells from PBMCs. Every receptor here comes from a human donor with Susac syndrome. Both conserved end residues are part of each CDR3. The D gene is left open where the match is weak. Size values are once, few and many counts, or a class for expanded clones, and some rows have none.

clone_size,d_call,v_call,j_call,cdr3_nt,cdr3_aa
.,.,TRBV24-1,TRBJ1-2,TGTGCCACCAGTACCCGGTCTTTAAACTATGGCTACACCTTC,CATSTRSLNYGYTF
once,.,TRBV29-1,TRBJ1-1,TGCAGCGCTCATACTAACACTGAAGCTTTCTTT,CSAHTNTEAFF
.,TRBD1,TRBV14,TRBJ1-2,TGTGCCAGCAGCCCTAAGACAGGGTTTGGCTACACCTTC,CASSPKTGFGYTF
.,.,TRBV9,TRBJ2-5,TGTGCCAGCAGCCCCCCGGGGGCCACACAAGAGACCCAGTACTTC,CASSPPGATQETQYF
.,.,TRBV9,TRBJ2-2,TGTGCCAGCAGGTGGGACGAGAACACCGGGGAGCTGTTTTTT,CASRWDENTGELFF
.,TRBD2,TRBV2,TRBJ2-4,TGTGCCAGCAGTGGACTAGCGGGAGGGCAAGACATTCAGTACTTC,CASSGLAGGQDIQYF
.,.,TRBV11-2,TRBJ2-7,TGTGCCAGCAGCTTAGATGGACTCTCCTACGAGCAGTACTTC,CASSLDGLSYEQYF
.,.,TRBV7-8,TRBJ2-4,TGTGCCAGCAGCCCAGAGGGGAGAGCAGCCAAAAACATTCAGTACTTC,CASSPEGRAAKNIQYF
once,.,TRBV9,TRBJ2-5,TGTGCCAGCAGCGACAGTGTAGAGACCCAGTACTTC,CASSDSVETQYF
.,.,TRBV9,TRBJ2-7,TGTGCCAGCAGCGTAGCGGTAGAACCCGCACCCTACGAGCAGTACTTC,CASSVAVEPAPYEQYF
.,.,TRBV15,TRBJ1-1,TGTGCCACCAGTCCACAGAACACTGAAGCTTTCTTT,CATSPQNTEAFF
once,.,TRBV3-1,TRBJ2-7,TGTGCCAGCAGCCAAGGGCAGGGGTGGATCTACGAGCAGTACTTC,CASSQGQGWIYEQYF
.,TRBD1,TRBV12-5,TRBJ2-7,TGTGCTAGTGCCGGGACAGGTCTGCTCGGCGAGCAGTACTTC,CASAGTGLLGEQYF
.,TRBD2,TRBV30,TRBJ2-5,TGTGCCTGGAGTGAGCCAATCGGACTAGCCCGGGCGGCCCAGTACTTC,CAWSEPIGLARAAQYF
.,.,TRBV9,TRBJ2-3,TGTGCCAGCAGCGTAGAGGGAATAGATACGCAGTATTTT,CASSVEGIDTQYF
.,.,TRBV9,TRBJ1-5,TGTGCCAGCAGCGCCGCAGGGGAAGTTTTTCAGCCCCAGCATTTT,CASSAAGEVFQPQHF
.,.,TRBV2,TRBJ1-2,TGTGCCAGCAGCGTCACCCTCAACCATGGCTACACCTTC,CASSVTLNHGYTF
.,.,TRBV20-1,TRBJ2-3,TGCAGTGCTAGAGATGTACAGCTCAACACAGATACGCAGTATTTT,CSARDVQLNTDTQYF
.,TRBD1,TRBV6-5,TRBJ2-5,TGTGCCAGCAGCCGGACTGGGACAGCCCAAGAGACCCAGTACTTC,CASSRTGTAQETQYF
.,TRBD1,TRBV25-1,TRBJ1-1,TGTGCCAGCAGCCCGACAGGGAGGACTGAAGCTTTCTTT,CASSPTGRTEAFF
once,.,TRBV25-1,TRBJ1-5,TGTGCCAGCAGTGATCGGTTTGGTCAGCCCCAGCATTTT,CASSDRFGQPQHF
.,TRBD1,TRBV30,TRBJ1-3,TGTGCCTGGAGTGTAGAGGGGGCTATTGGAAACACCATATATTTT,CAWSVEGAIGNTIYF
.,.,TRBV30,TRBJ2-3,TGTGCCTGGAGTGTACGGAGGGGCGATACGCAGTATTTT,CAWSVRRGDTQYF
.,.,TRBV20-1,TRBJ2-5,TGCAGTGCCCCCTCAGGGACTGCACAACAAGAGACCCAGTACTTC,CSAPSGTAQQETQYF
once,TRBD1,TRBV12-3/TRBV12-4,TRBJ1-2,TGTGCCAGCAGTCGGACAGGGAGAGCCGGTGGCTACACCTTC,CASSRTGRAGGYTF
.,.,TRBV29-1,TRBJ2-5,TGCAGCGGCCGGGGTCTTGGGGAGACCCAGTACTTC,CSGRGLGETQYF
.,.,TRBV6-5,TRBJ2-3,TGTGCCAGCAGTATAGCGGATACGCAGTATTTT,CASSIADTQYF
.,TRBD1,TRBV6-6,TRBJ1-2,TGTGCCAGCGGTGAGGGGGCGCAGGGCTACACCTTC,CASGEGAQGYTF
.,.,TRBV30,TRBJ1-4,TGTGCCTGGAGTGTAGGGGGGACCGTCGCAACTAATGAAAAACTGTTTTTT,CAWSVGGTVATNEKLFF
once,.,TRBV6-5,TRBJ1-1,TGTGCCAGCAGTTACGACACTGAAGCTTTCTTT,CASSYDTEAFF
.,.,TRBV20-1,TRBJ2-1,TGCAGTGCTAGTGTCACTAACAATGAGCAGTTCTTC,CSASVTNNEQFF
.,.,TRBV28,TRBJ2-1,TGTGCCAGCAGTTTCCAGAGCTCCTACAATGAGCAGTTCTTC,CASSFQSSYNEQFF
.,.,TRBV29-1,TRBJ2-7,TGCAGCGTTATGGTAGGCTACGAGCAGTACTTC,CSVMVGYEQYF
.,.,TRBV20-1,TRBJ2-3,TGCAGTGCTAGATGGATCTCTGGCTTCACAGATACGCAGTATTTT,CSARWISGFTDTQYF
.,.,TRBV5-1,TRBJ1-6,TGCGCCAGCAGCTTAGATCCGGGACTCTCGTCACCCCTCCACTTT,CASSLDPGLSSPLHF
.,.,TRBV5-5,TRBJ1-5,TGTGCCAGCAGCTTGGACAGCTATAGCAATCAGCCCCAGCATTTT,CASSLDSYSNQPQHF
.,TRBD1,TRBV15,TRBJ2-1,TGTGCCACCAGCGCGACAGGGGGCTCCTACAATGAGCAGTTCTTC,CATSATGGSYNEQFF
.,.,TRBV7-2,TRBJ2-2,TGTGCCAGCAGCTTATCGGGGATGGGGGCCGGGGAGCTGTTTTTT,CASSLSGMGAGELFF
.,.,TRBV20-1,TRBJ2-7,TGCAGTGCTCCAGGGGACCCCCAAGAGTCCTACGAGCAGTACTTC,CSAPGDPQESYEQYF
.,TRBD1,TRBV7-9,TRBJ2-7,TGTGCCAGCAGCTTTGGGACAGGTGAGGTCGAGCAGTACTTC,CASSFGTGEVEQYF